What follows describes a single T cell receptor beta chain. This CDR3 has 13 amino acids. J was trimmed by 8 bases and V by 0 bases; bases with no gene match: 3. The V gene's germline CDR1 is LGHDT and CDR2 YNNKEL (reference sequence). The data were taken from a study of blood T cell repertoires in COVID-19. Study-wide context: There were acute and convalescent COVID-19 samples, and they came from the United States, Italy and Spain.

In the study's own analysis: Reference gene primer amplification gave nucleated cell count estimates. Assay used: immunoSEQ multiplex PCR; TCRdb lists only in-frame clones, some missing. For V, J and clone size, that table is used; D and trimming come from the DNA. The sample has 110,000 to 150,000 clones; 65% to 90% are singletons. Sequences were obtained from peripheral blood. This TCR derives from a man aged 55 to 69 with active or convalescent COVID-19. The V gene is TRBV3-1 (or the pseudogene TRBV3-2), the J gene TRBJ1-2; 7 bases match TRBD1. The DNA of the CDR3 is TGTGCCAGCAGCCAAGATTTAGGGGGCGGCTACACCTTC. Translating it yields CASSQDLGGGYTF.